This T cell receptor (beta chain) is drawn from a study of CD8+CD57+ T cells in acquired aplastic anemia. As for the study in general: Sorted CD4+ and CD8+ cells yielded roughly 3.4 ug of DNA on average. Notes on the study in general: Controls and patients did not differ significantly in CD8+ Simpson's diversity.

TCR beta VDJ and CDR3 were profiled, and genomic DNA was the template. TCRdb re-called the reads with MiXCR, one entry per CDR3 protein. This sample has some 170,000 distinct CDR3 sequences, with 70% to 80% found just once. On this clonotype itself: What it binds is not known.

Patients selected for sequencing had displayed CD8+CD57+ cell expansion by flow cytometry. The enrolled patients all had severe acquired aplastic anemia. No therapy had been given to the patients at the time of blood sampling. The CDR3 spans 13 residues. Germline values: CDR1 MNHNS, CDR2 SASEGT. The V end lost 6 bases, the J end lost 5 bases, and 14 bases lay between the germline ends. This receptor was identified in a human donor with aplastic anemia. This rearrangement joins TRBV6-1 to TRBJ2-7; TRBD2 is a possible D gene (6 bases). The specimen was sorted CD4+, CD8+, or CD8+CD57+ T cells (not recorded which) from PBMCs. The CDR3 bases are TGTGCCAGCAGGACCTTATGGGGGGACGAGCAGTACTTC. It yields the protein CASRTLWGDEQYF.